The 6 T cell receptor beta chains presented below share a single source sample, sequenced in a study of tumor-infiltrating lymphocytes in primary liver carcinoma (dated by TCRdb to 2016 to 2017). Instrument used: Illumina HiSeq 2500. Using a constant-region primer and ProtoScript II reverse transcriptase, TCRbeta-specific cDNA was reverse-transcribed from approximately 0.5 ug total RNA. Construction of the TCRbeta libraries relied on three nested rounds of multiplex PCR, following a slightly modified ARM-PCR procedure. Multiplex TRBV1-TRBV30 forward primers and a Cbeta reverse primer were used in the first two PCR rounds, each of which was run for around 9 cycles. TCRdb itself trimmed the public reads at Q25 with fastp, ran MiXCR and retained productive beta chains. CDR3 protein sequences are deduplicated, and each keeps its most common genes and DNA. The sample contains about 300,000 distinct CDR3 sequences, approximately 65% of them found a single time. Roughly 8.6% of the sample belongs to the ten largest clones.

Blood RNA was extracted from unsorted whole blood using TRIzol reagent, and germline DNA was obtained with the DNeasy Blood & Tissue kit. The sequenced sample was peripheral blood. Every receptor here comes from a man aged 35 to 55 with primary liver carcinoma and hepatitis B virus infection.

This clonotype was picked up a small number of times. CDR3: CASSLTPRGVTEAFF. The CDR3 DNA reads as TGCGCCAGCAGCTTGACCCCGCGGGGGGTAACTGAAGCTTTCTTT. The chain combines TRBV5-1 with TRBJ1-1, with D possibly matching TRBD1 (5 bases). The germline gives CDR1 SGHRS, CDR2 YFSETQ. Trimming pared 1 base from V and 5 bases from J, leaving 15 bases between. This CDR3 region has 15 residues.

A word on this clonotype: A much larger clone sits a single nucleotide away, making a read error possible. The rearrangement uses TRBV6-5 and TRBJ2-1; D remains unclear. There are 15 residues in the CDR3. The germline V gene has CDR1 MNHEY and CDR2 SVGAGI. For the CDR3, the DNA is TGTGCCAGCAGTTACAGGGCCAATTTCTACAATGAGCAGTCCTTC. Amino acids: CASSYRANFYNEQSF.

The count of this clonotype is one. V and J are TRBV7-3 and TRBJ2-1, with 9 bases identical to TRBD1. The trim removed 8 bases at V and 9 bases at J, leaving 11 bases unmatched. The CDR3 totals 14 residues. Germline values: CDR1 SGHTA, CDR2 FQGTGA. Written as DNA, the CDR3 is TGTGCCAGCCAAGCCGGGACAGGGTATGGTGAGCAGTTCTTC. Translating it yields CASQAGTGYGEQFF.

Points on this clonotype: This may be a read error: a much more frequent sequence differs by one nucleotide. The chain carries TRBV5-6 and TRBJ2-2; no firm D call. V was shortened by 6 bases and J by 8 bases, with 14 bases between the two germline ends. CDR1 and CDR2 (germline): SGHDT, YYEEEE. The CDR3 sequence is 13 residues long. The CDR3 DNA sequence: TGTGCCAGCATCTTTAATGGCTATGGGGAGCTGTTTTTT. Translation: CASIFNGYGELFF. The variable domain in full, with the rest retrieved from reference TRBV5-6 and TRBJ2-2, is DAGVTQSPTHLIKTRGQQVTLRCSPKSGHDTVSWYQQALGQGPQFIFQYYEEEERQRGNFPDRFSGHQFPNYSSELNVNALLLGDSALYLCASIFNGYGELFFGEGSRLTVL.

Notes on this clonotype: Possible read error: a much larger clone is one base away. This chain joins TRBV14 and TRBJ2-2, with 13 nucleotides matching TRBD2. With V trimmed by 4 bases and J by 6 bases, 8 bases remained unmatched. CDR3 size: 17 residues. Germline loops: CDR1 SGHDN, CDR2 FVKESK. The CDR3 loop reads CASSRGLAGAFAGELFF. The CDR3, as DNA: TGTGCCAGCAGCCGAGGACTAGCGGGAGCGTTCGCCGGGGAGCTGTTTTTT.

Comments on this clonotype: This CDR3 is missing its conserved last phenylalanine or tryptophan, likely due to a read error. This chain links TRBV11-2 with TRBJ2-3; D not resolved. The CDR3 covers 14 residues. The germline gives CDR1 SGHAT, CDR2 FQNNGV. V lost 2 bases and J 2 bases, leaving 8 bases between the germline ends. As DNA, the CDR3 is TGTGCCAGCAGCTTACCTAGAAACACAGATACGCAGTATTCT. It specifies CASSLPRNTDTQYS.